One T cell receptor beta chain is described in this entry. The germline V gene has CDR1 MGHRA and CDR2 YSYEKL. The CDR3 is made up of 16 amino acids. V lost 1 base and J lost 2; bases outside the gene matches: 5. Data came from immunoSEQ multiplex PCR; TCRdb stores just in-frame clones and leaves some out. The data hold approximately 170,000 clones, with 90% to 95% observed a single time. The sample originates from a study of control samples from healthy donors and cancer patients. Specimen: blood. This chain links TRBV4-1 with TRBJ1-2, with 9 bases matching TRBD1. The sequence was obtained from a woman aged 25-40 years in good health. Here the CDR3 DNA reads TGCGCCAGCAGCCAAGCGATGACAGGGGGAAACTATGGCTACACCTTC. Translated, it gives CASSQAMTGGNYGYTF.